This T cell receptor beta chain was obtained from a study of cytomegalovirus exposure and HLA in healthy donors. Study conclusions and caveats: Among donors in an Asian-associated ancestry cluster, a later analysis reportedly found fewer N-insertions than the approximately 700-donor mean. Later analysis showed TCR association rates varying by HLA locus, highest for DRB1 and lowest for HLA-C.

13 Jbeta primers and 60 Vbeta primers were used for the PCR. TCRdb's table, derived via immunoSEQ multiplex PCR, lists solely in-frame clones and lacks some. This table holds 50,000 to 65,000 clones, over 60% found once. As regards this clone: Its antigen remains unidentified.

Germline V CDR1 and CDR2: SGHDT, YYEEEE. The CDR3 length is 15 residues. Trimming at V came to 4 bases and at J to 9 bases, leaving 12 bases not matched to a gene. This clonotype originated in a man aged 45-65 years in good health and CMV-seropositive. Sequencing used PBMCs. V and J are TRBV5-6 and TRBJ2-1, with TRBD2 identical over 8 bases. The CDR3 loop reads CASSLLSGGPFEQFF. The CDR3 nucleotides read TGTGCCAGCAGCCTCCTCTCGGGAGGGCCTTTTGAGCAGTTCTTC.